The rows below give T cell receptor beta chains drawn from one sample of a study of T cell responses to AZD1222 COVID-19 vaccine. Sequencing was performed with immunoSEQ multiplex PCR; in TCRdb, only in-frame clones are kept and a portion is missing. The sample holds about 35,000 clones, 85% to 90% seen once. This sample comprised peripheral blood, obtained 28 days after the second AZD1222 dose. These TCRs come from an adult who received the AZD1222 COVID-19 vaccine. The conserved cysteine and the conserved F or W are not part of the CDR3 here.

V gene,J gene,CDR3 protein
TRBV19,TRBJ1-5,ASSISQGGYSNQPQH
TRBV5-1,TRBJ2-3,ASSLAGHTDTQY
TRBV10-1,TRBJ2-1,ASSDRTSGYYNEQF
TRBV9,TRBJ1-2,ASSPRPGTGDYGYT
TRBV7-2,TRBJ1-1,ASSLEGGRTEAF
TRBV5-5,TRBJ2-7,ASSFAVNDPGEQY
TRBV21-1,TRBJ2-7,ASSTPFRGSPDEQY
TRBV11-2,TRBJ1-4,ASSLARGVNEKLF
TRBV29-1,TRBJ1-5,SVVSGSGNQPQH
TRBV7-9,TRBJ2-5,ASSNQGKQETQY
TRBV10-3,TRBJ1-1,AISEAGRGTEAF
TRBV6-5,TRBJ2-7,ASSYSRGVGEQY
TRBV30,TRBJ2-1,AWSGLAGERPYNEQF
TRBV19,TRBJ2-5,ASRVLGQETQY
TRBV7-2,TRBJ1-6,ASGDRDSYNSPLH
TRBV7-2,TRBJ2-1,ASSLGLAGEGEQF
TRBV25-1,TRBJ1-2,ASSGVGGYGYT
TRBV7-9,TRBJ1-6,ASSLGSGFYNSPLH
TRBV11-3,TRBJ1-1,ASSMTGSTEAF
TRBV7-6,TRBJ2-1,ASSHRQSYNEQF
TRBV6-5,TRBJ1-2,ASSYQQGSAYGYT
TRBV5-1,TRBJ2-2,ASSLSGRVDAGELF
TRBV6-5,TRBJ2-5,ASWRQEETQY
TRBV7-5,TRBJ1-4,ARSIDRHEKLF
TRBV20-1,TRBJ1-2,SVRRGNGYT
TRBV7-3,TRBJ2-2,ASSATGTSNTGELF
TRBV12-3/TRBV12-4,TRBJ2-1,ASSLNNEQF
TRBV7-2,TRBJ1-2,ASSFVTDGYT
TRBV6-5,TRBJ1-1,ASRQTQNTEAF
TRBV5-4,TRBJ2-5,ASSHGTPRETQY
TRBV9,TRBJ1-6,ASSVGTGNSPLH
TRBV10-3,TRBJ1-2,AISQLTREKYGYT
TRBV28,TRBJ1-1,ASSPTNTEAF
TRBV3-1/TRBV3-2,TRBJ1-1,ASSRQQGASTEAF
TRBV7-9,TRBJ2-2,ASSLARRGGNAMF
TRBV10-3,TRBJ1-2,AISAGQGGGYT
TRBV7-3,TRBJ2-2,ASSSGQGTGELF
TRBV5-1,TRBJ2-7,ASSLAGVDEQY
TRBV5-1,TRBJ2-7,ASSQRPGTGNEQY
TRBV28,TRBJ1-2,ASSLAGPYGYT